This section outlines one TCR beta chain sequence together with its context. These data belong to a study of T-cell memory formation after mild COVID-19. Germline V CDR1 and CDR2: KGHSH, LQKENI. The germline V and J ends were trimmed by 2 bases and 5 bases, with 9 bases remaining between them. This CDR3 is built from 13 residues. One entry per CDR3 protein, called by TCRdb with MiXCR from the 5' RACE reads. The sample shows 250,000 to 400,000 distinct CDR3 sequences, roughly an eighth of them seen only once. This receptor was obtained from a man aged 18 to 29 who had mild COVID-19 (a few samples of this study predate the infection). Cell type and time point are not known. V is TRBV18 and J is TRBJ2-5; D is ambiguous. Sequenced sample: PBMCs or a T cell subset sorted from them (not recorded which). The CDR3 is CASSPLSQETQYF. The DNA of the CDR3 is TGTGCCAGCTCACCATTAAGTCAGGAGACCCAGTACTTC.